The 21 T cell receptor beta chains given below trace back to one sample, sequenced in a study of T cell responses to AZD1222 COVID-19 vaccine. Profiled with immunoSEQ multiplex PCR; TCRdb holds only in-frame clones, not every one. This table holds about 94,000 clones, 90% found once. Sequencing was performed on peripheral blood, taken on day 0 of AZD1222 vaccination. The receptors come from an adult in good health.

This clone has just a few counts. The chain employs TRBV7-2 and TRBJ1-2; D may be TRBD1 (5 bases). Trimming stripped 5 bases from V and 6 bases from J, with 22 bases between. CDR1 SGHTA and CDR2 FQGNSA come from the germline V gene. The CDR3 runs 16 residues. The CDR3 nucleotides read TGTGCCAGCAGCCCCCTCACCCCCCGGGGGAGGGATGGCTACACCTTC. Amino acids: CASSPLTPRGRDGYTF.

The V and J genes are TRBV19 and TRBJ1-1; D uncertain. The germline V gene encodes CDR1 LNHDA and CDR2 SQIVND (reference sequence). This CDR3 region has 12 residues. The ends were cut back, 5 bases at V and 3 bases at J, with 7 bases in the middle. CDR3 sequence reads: CASSPKDTEAFF. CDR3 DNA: TGTGCCAGTAGTCCGAAAGACACTGAAGCTTTCTTT.

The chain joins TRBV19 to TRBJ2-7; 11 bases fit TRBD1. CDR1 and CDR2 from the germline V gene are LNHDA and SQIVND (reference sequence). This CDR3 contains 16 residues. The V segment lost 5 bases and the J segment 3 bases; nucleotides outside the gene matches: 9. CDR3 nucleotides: TGTGCCAGTAGTTACCCGACCGGGACAGGGGGCTACGAGCAGTACTTC. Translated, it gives CASSYPTGTGGYEQYF.

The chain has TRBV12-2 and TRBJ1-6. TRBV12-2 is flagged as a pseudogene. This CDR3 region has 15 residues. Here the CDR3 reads CASRLGGVLGSPLHF. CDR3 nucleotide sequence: TGTGCAAGTCGCTTAGGGGGTGTTCTGGGTTCACCCCTCCACTTT.

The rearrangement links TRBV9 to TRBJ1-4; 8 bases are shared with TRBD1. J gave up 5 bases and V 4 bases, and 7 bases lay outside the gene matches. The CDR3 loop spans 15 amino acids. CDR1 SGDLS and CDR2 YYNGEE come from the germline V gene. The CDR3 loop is CASSTQGAQNEKLFF. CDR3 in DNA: TGTGCCAGCAGCACCCAGGGGGCGCAAAATGAAAAACTGTTTTTT.

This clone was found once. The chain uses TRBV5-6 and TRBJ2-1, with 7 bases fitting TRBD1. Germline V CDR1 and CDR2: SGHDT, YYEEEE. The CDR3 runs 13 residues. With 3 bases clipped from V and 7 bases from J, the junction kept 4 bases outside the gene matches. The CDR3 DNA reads TGTGCCAGCAGCTCGAACAGGGGAAATGAGCAGTTCTTC. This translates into CASSSNRGNEQFF.

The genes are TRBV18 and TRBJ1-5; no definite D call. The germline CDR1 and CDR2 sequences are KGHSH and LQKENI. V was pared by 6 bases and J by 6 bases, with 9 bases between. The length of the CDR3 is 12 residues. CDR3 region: CASSPGGQPQHF. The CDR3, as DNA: TGTGCCAGCTCGCCCGGCGGTCAGCCCCAGCATTTT.

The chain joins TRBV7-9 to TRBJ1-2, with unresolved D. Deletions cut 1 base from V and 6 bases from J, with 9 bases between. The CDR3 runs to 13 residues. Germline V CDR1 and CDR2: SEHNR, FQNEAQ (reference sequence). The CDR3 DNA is TGTGCCAGCAGCTTAGAAGGGCTGAATGGCTACACCTTC. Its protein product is CASSLEGLNGYTF.

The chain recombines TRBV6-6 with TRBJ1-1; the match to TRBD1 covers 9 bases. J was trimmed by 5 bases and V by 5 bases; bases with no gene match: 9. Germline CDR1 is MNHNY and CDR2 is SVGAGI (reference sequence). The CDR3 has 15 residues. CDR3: CASSTRGQGGTEAFF. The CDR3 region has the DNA TGTGCCAGCAGTACCCGGGGACAGGGAGGGACTGAAGCTTTCTTT.

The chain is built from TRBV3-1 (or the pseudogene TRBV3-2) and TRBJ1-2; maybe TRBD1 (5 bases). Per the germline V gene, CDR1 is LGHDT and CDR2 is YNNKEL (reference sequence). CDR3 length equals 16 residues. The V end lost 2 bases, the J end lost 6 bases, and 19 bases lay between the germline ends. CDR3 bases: TGTGCCAGCAGCCAACGGGGGGTCGGTATAGTAGATGGCTACACCTTC. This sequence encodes CASSQRGVGIVDGYTF.

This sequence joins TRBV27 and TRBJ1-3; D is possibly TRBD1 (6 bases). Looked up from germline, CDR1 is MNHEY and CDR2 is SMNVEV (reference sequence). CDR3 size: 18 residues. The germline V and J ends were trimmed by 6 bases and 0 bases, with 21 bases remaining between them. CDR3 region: CASRPNTRGRGSGNTIYF. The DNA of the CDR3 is TGTGCCAGCAGACCCAATACCAGGGGTCGGGGCTCTGGAAACACCATATATTTT.

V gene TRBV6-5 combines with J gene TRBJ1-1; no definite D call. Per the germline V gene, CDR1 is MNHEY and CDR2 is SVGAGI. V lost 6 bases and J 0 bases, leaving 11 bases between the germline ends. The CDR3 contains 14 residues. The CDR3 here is CASRIADMNTEAFF. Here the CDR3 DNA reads TGTGCCAGCAGGATCGCTGATATGAACACTGAAGCTTTCTTT.

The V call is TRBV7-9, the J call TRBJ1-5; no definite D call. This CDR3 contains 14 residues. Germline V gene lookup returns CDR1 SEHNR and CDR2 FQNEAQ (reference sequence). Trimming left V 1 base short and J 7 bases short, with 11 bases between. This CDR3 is CASSLVGLSQPQHF. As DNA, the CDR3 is TGTGCCAGCAGCTTAGTTGGCCTTTCCCAGCCCCAGCATTTT.

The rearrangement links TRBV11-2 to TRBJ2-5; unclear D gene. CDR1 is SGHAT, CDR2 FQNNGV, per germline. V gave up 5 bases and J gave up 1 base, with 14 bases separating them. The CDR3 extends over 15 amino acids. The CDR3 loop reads CASSKVQSFQETQYF. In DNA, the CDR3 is TGTGCCAGCAGCAAAGTCCAGAGTTTCCAAGAGACCCAGTACTTC. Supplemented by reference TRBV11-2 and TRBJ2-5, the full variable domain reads EAGVAQSPRYKIIEKRQSVAFWCNPISGHATLYWYQQILGQGPKLLIQFQNNGVVDDSQLPKDRFSAERLKGVDSTLKIQPAKLEDSAVYLCASSKVQSFQETQYFGPGTRLLVL.

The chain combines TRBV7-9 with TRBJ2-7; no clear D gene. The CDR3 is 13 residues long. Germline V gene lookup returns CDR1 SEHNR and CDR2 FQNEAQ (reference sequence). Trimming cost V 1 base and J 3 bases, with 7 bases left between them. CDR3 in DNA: TGTGCCAGCAGCTTAGTAGGGTTCTACGAGCAGTACTTC. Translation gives CASSLVGFYEQYF.

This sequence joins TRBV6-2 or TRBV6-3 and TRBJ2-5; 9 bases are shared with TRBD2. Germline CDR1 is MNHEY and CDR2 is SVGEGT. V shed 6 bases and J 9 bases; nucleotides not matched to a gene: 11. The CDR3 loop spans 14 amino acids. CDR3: CASSPLAGPEAQYF. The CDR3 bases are TGTGCCAGCAGCCCTCTAGCGGGGCCGGAGGCCCAGTACTTC.

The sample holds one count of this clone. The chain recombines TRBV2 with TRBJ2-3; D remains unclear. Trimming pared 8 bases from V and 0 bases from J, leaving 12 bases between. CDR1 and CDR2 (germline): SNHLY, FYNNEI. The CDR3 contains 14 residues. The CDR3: CASLDWVSTDTQYF. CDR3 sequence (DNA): TGTGCCAGCCTAGACTGGGTTAGCACAGATACGCAGTATTTT. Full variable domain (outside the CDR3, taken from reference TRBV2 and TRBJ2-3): EPEVTQTPSHQVTQMGQEVILRCVPISNHLYFYWYRQILGQKVEFLVSFYNNEISEKSEIFDDQFSVERPDGSNFTLKIRSTKLEDSAMYFCASLDWVSTDTQYFGPGTRLTVL.

CDR3 nucleotide sequence: TGTGCCAGCAGCCCTGGACAGCGTACAGATACGCAGTATTTT. It encodes CASSPGQRTDTQYF. The rearrangement joins TRBV7-2 to TRBJ2-3; D may be TRBD1 (6 bases). V lost 5 bases and J lost 3, with 12 bases in between. The CDR3 has 14 amino acids. Germline V gives CDR1 SGHTA, CDR2 FQGNSA.

The CDR3 loop reads CASRMRSRGRRETQYF. CDR3 nucleotide sequence: TGTGCCAGCCGAATGAGGTCCCGGGGCCGTCGAGAGACCCAGTACTTC. V is TRBV27 and J is TRBJ2-5, with D perhaps TRBD1 or TRBD2 (5 bases each). CDR3 length equals 16 residues. V gave up 8 bases and J gave up 4 bases, with 23 bases separating them. Germline assignment: CDR1 MNHEY and CDR2 SMNVEV (reference sequence).

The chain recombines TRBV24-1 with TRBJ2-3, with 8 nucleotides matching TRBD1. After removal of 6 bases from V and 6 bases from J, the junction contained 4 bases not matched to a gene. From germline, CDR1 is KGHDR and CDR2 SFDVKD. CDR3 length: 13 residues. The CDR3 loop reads CATSPRGPDTQYF. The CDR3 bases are TGTGCCACCAGTCCCAGGGGGCCGGATACGCAGTATTTT.

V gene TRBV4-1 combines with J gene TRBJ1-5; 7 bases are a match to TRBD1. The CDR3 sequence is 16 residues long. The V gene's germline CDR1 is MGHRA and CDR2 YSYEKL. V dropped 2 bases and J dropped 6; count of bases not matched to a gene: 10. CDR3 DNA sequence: TGCGCCAGCAGCCAATCGACAGGGACGGGGGCTCAGCCCCAGCATTTT. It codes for CASSQSTGTGAQPQHF.